This TCR beta chain emerged from a study of blood T cell repertoires in COVID-19 (dated by TCRdb to the early 2020s). With respect to the entire study: The collaborator samples originated in the United States, Italy and Spain and spanned the acute and convalescent phases of COVID-19. The prospective study material was composed of cDNA or gDNA derived from T cells, B-cell-depleted T cells, or PBMCs. Subjects who had been exposed to COVID-19, were actively infected with it, or had recovered from it provided the deeply sampled blood TCRbeta repertoires that made up the dataset. A freely available public database, intended as a resource for researchers studying the immune response to SARS-CoV-2, is where the repertoires were released. Samples were obtained from the ongoing ImmuneRACE study (first 160 participants) and from 1,254 subjects provided by 6 global collaborators. A de-identified subject ID, COVID-19 status, age in years and sex were almost always included in the sample metadata. HLA class I and class II types, where available, came from metadata supplied by the sample provider rather than from assay-based typing. Study-wide findings and limitations: Clinical and demographic metadata were provided uncurated, with the amount varying by source and participant.

CDR1 and CDR2 are read off the germline V gene as SGHTA and FQGTGA. There are 18 amino acids in the CDR3, from cysteine to phenylalanine inclusive. The DNA shown is the 54-base CDR3, in frame from base 1. Here V drops 1 base and J drops 0 bases, and the junction holds 6 bases not matched to any gene. Remarks on this clone: Its specific antigen is unknown. No much larger clone is present one base from it, and per-base qualities are unavailable.

Participants in the prospective study were enrolled through a virtual design, were aged about 18 to 100 years, and lived in roughly 26 United States geographic areas. Cohort assignment in the prospective study relied on participant-reported clinical history from a screening survey and a study questionnaire. In the prospective study, mobile phlebotomists collected whole blood, serum and a nasopharyngeal or oropharyngeal swab from each participant. Prospective study participants could optionally give additional blood draws and questionnaires over an approximately 2-month period. Before DNA extraction, prospective study blood samples were shipped either frozen or at room temperature. TCRbeta CDR3 regions were amplified from genomic DNA by means of the immunoSEQ Assay, a bias-controlled multiplex PCR. The study's own analysis went as follows. Nucleated cell counts per sample were estimated from amplification of reference gene primers within the assay. To quantify the absolute abundance of each unique TCRbeta CDR3 rearrangement, sequence reads were collapsed and filtered. Productive Simpson clonality was computed per sample as the square root of Simpson's diversity index over productive rearrangements. Imported from immuneACCESS, the table was reduced by TCRdb to in-frame sequences with V and J called. These copies leave out some clones; in studies compared against another copy, an unresolved V gene accounts for under half, and the cause of the remainder is not known. V, J and clone size were drawn from that table, and D and trimming were deduced from the DNA. This sample lists almost 400,000 clones; around 89% were detected once. Approximately 1% of the sample belongs to the ten largest clones.

This TCR derives from a woman aged 25 to 39 with acute COVID-19. The rearrangement combines TRBV7-3 with TRBJ2-6, with TRBD1 matching 7 junction bases. What was sequenced was PBMCs or T cells enriched from blood (not recorded which). The CDR3 loop reads CASSLKDRRSSGANVLTF. At the DNA level, the sequence is TGTGCCAGCAGCTTAAAGGACAGGAGGAGCTCTGGGGCCAACGTCCTGACTTTC.